Listed here are 20 T cell receptor beta chains from one sample, sequenced in a study of T cells after posttransplantation cyclophosphamide. Libraries were prepared by immunoSEQ multiplex PCR; TCRdb keeps only in-frame clonotypes and omits some of them. The table lists 35,000 to 55,000 clones, with no singletons. Specimen: PBMCs. These receptors came from a man between 40 and 49 years old in good health, CMV-negative, and a related stem cell transplant donor.

This clone has a count of ten or more. This specimen includes other DNA sequences encoding the same CDR3. V gene TRBV10-3 combines with J gene TRBJ2-3; the match to TRBD2 covers 7 bases. The germline gives CDR1 ENHRY, CDR2 SYGVKD. Trimming took 11 bases from V and 5 from J; bases not matched to a gene: 22. The CDR3 covers 17 residues. Here the CDR3 reads CAVDLDPGLAAGDTQYF. Here the CDR3 DNA reads TGTGCCGTCGACCTAGACCCCGGCCTAGCGGCGGGAGATACGCAGTATTTT.

This clone was counted only a few times. The chain carries TRBV4-3 and TRBJ2-1; 7 bases match TRBD1. CDR3 length: 15 amino acids. Germline lookup yields CDR1 LGHNA and CDR2 YSLEER. With V trimmed by 4 bases and J by 4 bases, 7 bases remained unmatched. For the CDR3, the DNA is TGCGCCAGCAGCCTGAGACAGGGCTTTTACAATGAGCAGTTCTTC. This codes for CASSLRQGFYNEQFF.

In this sample, this clone turned up many times. V usage is TRBV19 and J usage is TRBJ2-6; perhaps TRBD1 as D (6 bases). In germline, CDR1 is LNHDA, CDR2 SQIVND (reference sequence). The CDR3 totals 17 residues. V was trimmed by 0 bases and J by 4 bases, leaving 13 bases between them. The CDR3 DNA is TGTGCCAGTAGTATAGATCCTCCAGGGGCCGGGGCCAACGTCCTGACTTTC. This sequence encodes CASSIDPPGAGANVLTF.

In its sample, this clone was seen many times. CDR3 sequence: CASSLEPSGKNTDTQYF. As DNA, the CDR3 is TGTGCCAGCAGCTTAGAGCCTAGCGGAAAGAACACAGATACGCAGTATTTT. The gene calls are TRBV7-3 and TRBJ2-3; the match to TRBD2 covers 7 bases. V lost 2 bases and J lost 2; bases outside the gene matches: 10. The CDR3 extends over 17 amino acids. The germline V gene encodes CDR1 SGHTA and CDR2 FQGTGA. The complete variable domain, with remaining parts taken from reference TRBV7-3 and TRBJ2-3, reads GAGVSQTPSNKVTEKGKYVELRCDPISGHTALYWYRQSLGQGPEFLIYFQGTGAADDSGLPNDRFFAVRPEGSVSTLKIQRTERGDSAVYLCASSLEPSGKNTDTQYFGPGTRLTVL.

At least ten counts were recorded for this clone. The chain joins TRBV27 to TRBJ1-1; tentative D call: TRBD1 (6 bases). The germline CDR1 and CDR2 sequences are MNHEY and SMNVEV (reference sequence). V was trimmed by 4 bases and J by 0 bases, leaving 15 bases between them. The CDR3 totals 16 residues. The CDR3 sequence is CASSSGRGGMNTEAFF. As DNA, the CDR3 is TGTGCCAGCAGTTCAGGGAGAGGGGGTATGAACACTGAAGCTTTCTTT.

This clone was counted ten times or more. V usage is TRBV7-6 and J usage is TRBJ1-1, with no clear D. Germline V gene sequence: CDR1 SGHVS, CDR2 FNYEAQ. V was pared by 0 bases and J by 1 base, with 12 bases between. This CDR3 is built from 16 residues. The CDR3 DNA reads TGTGCCAGCAGCTTAGCGTGGGTGGGAGGGAACACTGAAGCTTTCTTT. It yields the protein CASSLAWVGGNTEAFF.

The chain uses TRBV9 and TRBJ2-3, with 8 bases fitting TRBD1. V shed 3 bases, J shed 8 bases, and the junction held 8 bases outside the gene matches. The CDR3 has 14 residues. Per the germline V gene, CDR1 is SGDLS and CDR2 is YYNGEE. CDR3 nucleotide sequence: TGTGCCAGCAGCGATCGGGACAGGTCGCCTACGCAGTATTTT. It yields the protein CASSDRDRSPTQYF. Drawing the rest from reference TRBV9 and TRBJ2-3, the complete variable domain is DSGVTQTPKHLITATGQRVTLRCSPRSGDLSVYWYQQSLDQGLQFLIQYYNGEERAKGNILERFSAQQFPDLHSELNLSSLELGDSALYFCASSDRDRSPTQYFGPGTRLTVL.

This clone was recorded a few times. The chain couples TRBV21-1 to TRBJ2-7; the table's TRBD1 call for D was not verified on the DNA. TRBV21-1 is noted as a pseudogene. The CDR3 totals 14 residues. The CDR3 DNA is TGTGCCAGCAGCAAAAAGGCTACCTGGGCCGAGCAGTACGTC. Translation gives CASSKKATWAEQYV.

In its sample, this clone was seen a few times. The chain carries TRBV5-1 and TRBJ1-4, with 7 positions matching TRBD1. Germline CDR1 and CDR2: SGHRS and YFSETQ. Trimming cost V 0 bases and J 0 bases; bases outside gene matches: 2. The CDR3 is 16 residues long. The CDR3 spells CASSLVTGATNEKLFF. The CDR3 region has the DNA TGCGCCAGCAGCTTGGTAACAGGGGCAACTAATGAAAAACTGTTTTTT.

This clone was seen ten or more times. The rearrangement links TRBV11-3 to TRBJ2-2; TRBD2 might be the D (6 bases). V was cut by 5 bases and J by 1 base, with 8 bases left in between. The CDR3 contains 14 residues. Per the germline V gene, CDR1 is SGHNT and CDR2 is YENEEA. The DNA of the CDR3 is TGTGCCAGCAGCCTTAGCGGGAACACCGGGGAGCTGTTTTTT. Translating it yields CASSLSGNTGELFF.

This clone was seen repeatedly, ten times or more. The genes are TRBV18 and TRBJ1-1, with D possibly TRBD1 on 5 matching bases. The germline V and J ends were trimmed by 4 bases and 1 base, with 7 bases remaining between them. Germline V CDR1 and CDR2: KGHSH, LQKENI. The CDR3 totals 13 residues. The CDR3, as DNA: TGTGCCAGCTCACAGGGGCGGAACACTGAAGCTTTCTTT. Protein product: CASSQGRNTEAFF.

This clone showed up many times. The chain links TRBV12-5 to TRBJ2-1, with D tentatively TRBD1 (5 bases). The germline gives CDR1 LGHNT, CDR2 FRNRAP. This CDR3 is 14 amino acids long. Trimming pared 1 base from V and 2 bases from J, leaving 6 bases between. CDR3 nucleotides: TGTGCTAGTGGTTTGGGACAGACCTACAATGAGCAGTTCTTC. Its translation: CASGLGQTYNEQFF.

Ten or more counts support this clone. The chain recombines TRBV6-1 with TRBJ1-4; D is possibly TRBD1 (5 bases). The CDR3 extends over 13 amino acids. CDR1 is MNHNS and CDR2 is SASEGT in the germline V gene. Trimming removed 7 bases from V and 7 bases from J, with 13 bases in between. The CDR3 reads CASISGPGEKLFF. CDR3 DNA: TGTGCCAGCATATCAGGGCCCGGTGAAAAACTGTTTTTT.

The V gene is TRBV12-5, the J gene TRBJ2-5; TRBD2 matches at 9 bases. Per the germline V gene, CDR1 is LGHNT and CDR2 is FRNRAP. The CDR3 loop spans 18 amino acids. V lost 0 bases, J lost 0 bases, and 8 bases stayed unmatched. In DNA, the CDR3 is TGTGCTAGTGGTTTGGTACTAGGGGCTAGCGGGGACCAAGAGACCCAGTACTTC. Amino acid sequence: CASGLVLGASGDQETQYF.

V gene TRBV10-3 combines with J gene TRBJ1-1, with D unresolved. The CDR3 runs 11 residues. Germline loops: CDR1 ENHRY, CDR2 SYGVKD. V was shortened by 4 bases and J by 4 bases, with 4 bases between the two germline ends. This CDR3 reads CAISASTEAFF. CDR3 DNA: TGTGCCATCAGTGCGAGCACTGAAGCTTTCTTT.

This rearrangement joins TRBV2 to TRBJ2-5, with a tentative D call TRBD1 (5 bases). Germline V lookup: CDR1 SNHLY, CDR2 FYNNEI. The CDR3 is made up of 15 amino acids. V gave up 6 bases and J gave up 2 bases, with 16 bases separating them. CDR3 region: CASSESRTQQETQYF. CDR3 in DNA: TGTGCCAGCAGCGAGTCTAGGACACAACAAGAGACCCAGTACTTC.

This clone was seen only a few times. The chain combines TRBV7-9 with TRBJ2-5; 11 bases map to TRBD2. The trim removed 6 bases at V and 0 bases at J, leaving 9 bases unmatched. This CDR3 has 17 residues. CDR1 and CDR2 from the germline V gene are SEHNR and FQNEAQ (reference sequence). CDR3 sequence: CASSFSGGGSYQETQYF. The CDR3 region has the DNA TGTGCCAGCAGTTTTAGCGGGGGGGGCTCCTACCAAGAGACCCAGTACTTC.

There are many counts of this clone. The genes are TRBV7-8 and TRBJ1-2; possibly TRBD1 for D (5 bases). The V gene's germline CDR1 is SGHVS and CDR2 FQNEAQ. The length of the CDR3 is 14 residues. Trimming took off 3 bases at V and 7 bases at J, with 15 bases between the two ends. CDR3 residues: CASSLLMARAGYTF. The CDR3 nucleotides are TGTGCCAGCAGCTTGCTAATGGCCAGGGCTGGCTACACCTTC.

This clone was recorded many times. The J gene is TRBJ2-1, the V gene TRBV19; TRBD2 aligns across 7 bases. The V gene's germline CDR1 is LNHDA and CDR2 SQIVND (reference sequence). V shed 5 bases and J 4 bases; nucleotides not matched to a gene: 11. This CDR3 has 16 residues. The CDR3 bases are TGTGCCAGTAGTCTCCCTCGTGCGGGGGAATACAATGAGCAGTTCTTC. It translates to CASSLPRAGEYNEQFF.

This clone occurred many times. The chain links TRBV19 to TRBJ1-5, with D unclear. V shed 4 bases and J shed 4 bases, with 11 bases lying between them. Germline CDR1 is LNHDA and CDR2 is SQIVND (reference sequence). CDR3 length equals 14 residues. CDR3 sequence (DNA): TGTGCCAGTAGTACCTTGACGGGGAATCAGCCCCAGCATTTT. Its translation is CASSTLTGNQPQHF.